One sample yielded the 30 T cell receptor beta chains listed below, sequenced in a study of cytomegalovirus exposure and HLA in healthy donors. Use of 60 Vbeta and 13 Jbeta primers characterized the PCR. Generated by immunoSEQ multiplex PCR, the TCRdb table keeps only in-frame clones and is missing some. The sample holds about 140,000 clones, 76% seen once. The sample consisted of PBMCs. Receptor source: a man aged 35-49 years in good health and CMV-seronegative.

Here the CDR3 reads CASSQAAGGQVETQYF. CDR3 coding DNA: TGTGCCAGCAGCCAGGCGGCGGGGGGCCAGGTAGAGACCCAGTACTTC. The chain carries TRBV7-9 and TRBJ2-5; 8 positions agree with TRBD2. The CDR3 extends over 16 amino acids. Germline values: CDR1 SEHNR, CDR2 FQNEAQ (reference sequence). Trimming removed 5 bases from V and 4 bases from J; junction bases left unmatched: 12.

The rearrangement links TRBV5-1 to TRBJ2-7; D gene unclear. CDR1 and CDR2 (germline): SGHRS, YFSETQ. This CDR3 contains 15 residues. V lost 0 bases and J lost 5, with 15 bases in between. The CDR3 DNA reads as TGCGCCAGCAGCTTGGGGCAGGTCGATTTGGACGAGCAGTACTTC. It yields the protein CASSLGQVDLDEQYF.

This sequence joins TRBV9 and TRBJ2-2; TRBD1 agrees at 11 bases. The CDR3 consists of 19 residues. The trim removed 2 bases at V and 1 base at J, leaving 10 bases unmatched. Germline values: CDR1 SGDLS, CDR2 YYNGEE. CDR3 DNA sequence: TGTGCCAGCAGCGTCGGGACAGGGGGTGAGGGAGGGAACACCGGGGAGCTGTTTTTT. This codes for CASSVGTGGEGGNTGELFF.

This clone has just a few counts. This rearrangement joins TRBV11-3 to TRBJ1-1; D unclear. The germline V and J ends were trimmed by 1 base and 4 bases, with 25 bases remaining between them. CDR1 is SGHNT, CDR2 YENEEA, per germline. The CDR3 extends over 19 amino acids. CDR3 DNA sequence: TGTGCCAGCAGCTTAGGTGCCGCGGGCGTGCCCCTCTTGGGCACTGAAGCTTTCTTT. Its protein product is CASSLGAAGVPLLGTEAFF.

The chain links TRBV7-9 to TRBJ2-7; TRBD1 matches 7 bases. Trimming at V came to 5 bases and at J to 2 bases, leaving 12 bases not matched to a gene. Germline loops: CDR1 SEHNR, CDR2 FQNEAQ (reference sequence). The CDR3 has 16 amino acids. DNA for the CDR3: TGTGCCAGCAGCCCCCTCCGGGACAGCGCGACCTACGAGCAGTACTTC. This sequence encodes CASSPLRDSATYEQYF.

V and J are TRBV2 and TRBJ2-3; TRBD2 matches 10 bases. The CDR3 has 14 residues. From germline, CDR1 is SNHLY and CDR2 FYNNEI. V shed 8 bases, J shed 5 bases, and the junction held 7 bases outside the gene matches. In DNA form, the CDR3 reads TGTGCCAGCCTACCACGACTAGCGGGAGATACGCAGTATTTT. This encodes CASLPRLAGDTQYF.

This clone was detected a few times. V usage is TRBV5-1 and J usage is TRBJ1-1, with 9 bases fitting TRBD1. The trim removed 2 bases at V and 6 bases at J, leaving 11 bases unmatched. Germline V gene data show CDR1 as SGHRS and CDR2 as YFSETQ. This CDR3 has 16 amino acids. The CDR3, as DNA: TGCGCCAGCAGCTTTGGGGACAGGGACCTTTGGGCTGAAGCTTTCTTT. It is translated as CASSFGDRDLWAEAFF.

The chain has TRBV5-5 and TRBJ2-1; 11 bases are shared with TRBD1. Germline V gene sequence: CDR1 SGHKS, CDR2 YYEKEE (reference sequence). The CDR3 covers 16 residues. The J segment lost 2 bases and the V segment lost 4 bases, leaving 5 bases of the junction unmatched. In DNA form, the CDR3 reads TGTGCCAGCAGCACTGGGACAGGGGGGACCTACAATGAGCAGTTCTTC. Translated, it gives CASSTGTGGTYNEQFF.

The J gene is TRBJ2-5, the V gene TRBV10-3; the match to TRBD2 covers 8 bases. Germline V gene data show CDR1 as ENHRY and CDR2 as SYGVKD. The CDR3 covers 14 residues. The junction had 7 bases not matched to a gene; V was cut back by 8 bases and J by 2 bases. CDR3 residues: CAIRGSGNQETQYF. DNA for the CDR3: TGTGCCATCCGAGGTAGCGGGAATCAAGAGACCCAGTACTTC.

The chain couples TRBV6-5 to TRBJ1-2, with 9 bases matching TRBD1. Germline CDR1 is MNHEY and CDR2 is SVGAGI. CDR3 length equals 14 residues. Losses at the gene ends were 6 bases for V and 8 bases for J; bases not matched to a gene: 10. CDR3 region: CASSIIQGAPGYTF. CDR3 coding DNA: TGTGCCAGCAGCATAATACAGGGGGCGCCGGGCTACACCTTC.

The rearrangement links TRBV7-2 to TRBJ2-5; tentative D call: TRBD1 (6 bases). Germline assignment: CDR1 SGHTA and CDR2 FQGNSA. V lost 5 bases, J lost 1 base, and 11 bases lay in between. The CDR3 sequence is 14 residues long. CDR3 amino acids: CASSPSGVQETQYF. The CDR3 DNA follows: TGTGCCAGCAGCCCCTCAGGGGTCCAAGAGACCCAGTACTTC.

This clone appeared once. CDR3 protein: CASSIGPQTEEAFF. In DNA, the CDR3 is TGTGCCAGTAGTATAGGACCCCAGACAGAAGAAGCTTTCTTT. The chain combines TRBV19 with TRBJ1-1; tentatively, D is TRBD1 (5 bases). The length of the CDR3 is 14 residues. V was pared by 1 base and J by 8 bases, with 14 bases between. CDR1 is LNHDA and CDR2 is SQIVND in the germline V gene (reference sequence). The full variable domain, completed using reference TRBV19 and TRBJ1-1, is DGGITQSPKYLFRKEGQNVTLSCEQNLNHDAMYWYRQDPGQGLRLIYYSQIVNDFQKGDIAEGYSVSREKKESFPLTVTSAQKNPTAFYLCASSIGPQTEEAFFGQGTRLTVV.

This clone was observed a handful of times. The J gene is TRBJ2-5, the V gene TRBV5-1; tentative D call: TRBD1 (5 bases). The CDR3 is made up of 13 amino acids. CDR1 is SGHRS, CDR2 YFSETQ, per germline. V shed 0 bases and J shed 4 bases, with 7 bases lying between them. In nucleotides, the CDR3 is TGCGCCAGCAGCTTGGTGACAGTAGAGACCCAGTACTTC. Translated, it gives CASSLVTVETQYF.

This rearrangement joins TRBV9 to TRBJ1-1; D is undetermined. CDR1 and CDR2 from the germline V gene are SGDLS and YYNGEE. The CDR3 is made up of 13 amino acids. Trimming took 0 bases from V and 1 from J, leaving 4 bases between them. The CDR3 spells CASSVAGNTEAFF. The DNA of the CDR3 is TGTGCCAGCAGCGTAGCAGGGAACACTGAAGCTTTCTTT.

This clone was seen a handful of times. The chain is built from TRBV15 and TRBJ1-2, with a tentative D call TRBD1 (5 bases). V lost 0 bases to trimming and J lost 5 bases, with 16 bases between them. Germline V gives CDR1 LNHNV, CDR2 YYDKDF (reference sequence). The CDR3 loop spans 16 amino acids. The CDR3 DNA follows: TGTGCCACCAGCAGAGATCGAGGCGGCCCAGGGTATGGCTACACCTTC. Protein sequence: CATSRDRGGPGYGYTF.

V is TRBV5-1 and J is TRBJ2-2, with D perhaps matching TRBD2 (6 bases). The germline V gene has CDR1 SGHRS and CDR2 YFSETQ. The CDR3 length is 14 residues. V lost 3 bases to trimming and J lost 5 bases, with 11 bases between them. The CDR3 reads CASSSTRLTGELFF. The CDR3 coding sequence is TGCGCCAGCAGCTCGACTAGGTTGACCGGGGAGCTGTTTTTT.

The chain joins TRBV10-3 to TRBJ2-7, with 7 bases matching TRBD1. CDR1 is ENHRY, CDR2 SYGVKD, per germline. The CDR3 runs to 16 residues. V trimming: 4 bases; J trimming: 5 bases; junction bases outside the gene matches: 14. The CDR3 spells CAISGPTTGTVDEQYF. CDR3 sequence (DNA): TGTGCCATCAGTGGCCCCACGACAGGGACCGTCGACGAGCAGTACTTC.

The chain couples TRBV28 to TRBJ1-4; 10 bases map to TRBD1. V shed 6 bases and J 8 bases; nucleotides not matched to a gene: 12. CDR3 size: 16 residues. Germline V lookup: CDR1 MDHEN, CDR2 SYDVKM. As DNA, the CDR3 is TGTGCCAGCAGCACCTATGGACAGGGGGGGTTGGAAAAACTGTTTTTT. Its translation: CASSTYGQGGLEKLFF.

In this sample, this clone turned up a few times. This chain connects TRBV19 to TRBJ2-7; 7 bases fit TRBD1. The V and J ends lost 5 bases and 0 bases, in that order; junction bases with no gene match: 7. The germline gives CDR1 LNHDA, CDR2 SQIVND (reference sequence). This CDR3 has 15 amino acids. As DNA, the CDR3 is TGTGCCAGTAGTGGGCGACAGGGATTCTCCTACGAGCAGTACTTC. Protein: CASSGRQGFSYEQYF.

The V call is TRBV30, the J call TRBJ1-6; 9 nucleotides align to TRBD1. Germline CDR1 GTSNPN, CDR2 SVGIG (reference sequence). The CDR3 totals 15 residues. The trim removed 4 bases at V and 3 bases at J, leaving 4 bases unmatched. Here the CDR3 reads CAWMRTGDYNSPLHF. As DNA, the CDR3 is TGTGCCTGGATGAGGACAGGGGACTATAATTCACCCCTCCACTTT.

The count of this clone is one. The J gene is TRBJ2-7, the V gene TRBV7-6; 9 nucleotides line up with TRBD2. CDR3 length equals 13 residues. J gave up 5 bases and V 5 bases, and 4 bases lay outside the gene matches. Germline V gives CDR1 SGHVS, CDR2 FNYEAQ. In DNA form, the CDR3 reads TGTGCCAGCAGCGCCTGGACTAGCGACGAGCAGTACTTC. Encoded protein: CASSAWTSDEQYF.

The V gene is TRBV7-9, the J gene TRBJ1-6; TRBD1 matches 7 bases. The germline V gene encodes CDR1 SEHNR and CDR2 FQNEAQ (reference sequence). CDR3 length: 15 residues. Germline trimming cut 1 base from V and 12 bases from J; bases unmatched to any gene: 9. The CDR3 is CASSLGGQGDLPLHF. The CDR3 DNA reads TGTGCCAGCAGCTTAGGAGGGCAGGGGGATTTACCCCTCCACTTT.

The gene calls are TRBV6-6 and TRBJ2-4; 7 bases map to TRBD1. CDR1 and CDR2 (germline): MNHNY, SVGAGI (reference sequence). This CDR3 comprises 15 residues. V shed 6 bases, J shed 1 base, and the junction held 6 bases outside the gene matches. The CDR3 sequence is CASRRDRRAKNIQYF. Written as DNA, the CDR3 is TGTGCCAGCAGAAGGGACAGACGCGCCAAAAACATTCAGTACTTC.

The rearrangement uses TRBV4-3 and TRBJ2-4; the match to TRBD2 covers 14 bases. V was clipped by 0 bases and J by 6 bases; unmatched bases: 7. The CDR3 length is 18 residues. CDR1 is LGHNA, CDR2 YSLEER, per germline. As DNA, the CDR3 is TGCGCCAGCAGCCAAGAAGGGACTAGCGGGAGAGGGAGAAACATTCAGTACTTC. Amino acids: CASSQEGTSGRGRNIQYF.

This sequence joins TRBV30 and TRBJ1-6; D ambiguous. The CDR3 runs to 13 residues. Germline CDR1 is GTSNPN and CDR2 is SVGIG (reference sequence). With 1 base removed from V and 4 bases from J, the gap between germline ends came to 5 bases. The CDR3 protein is CAWSAGYNSPLHF. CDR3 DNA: TGTGCCTGGAGTGCAGGTTATAATTCACCCCTCCACTTT. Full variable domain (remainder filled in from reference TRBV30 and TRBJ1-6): SQTIHQWPATLVQPVGSPLSLECTVEGTSNPNLYWYRQAAGRGLQLLFYSVGIGQISSEVPQNLSASRPQDRQFILSSKKLLLSDSGFYLCAWSAGYNSPLHFGNGTRLTVT.

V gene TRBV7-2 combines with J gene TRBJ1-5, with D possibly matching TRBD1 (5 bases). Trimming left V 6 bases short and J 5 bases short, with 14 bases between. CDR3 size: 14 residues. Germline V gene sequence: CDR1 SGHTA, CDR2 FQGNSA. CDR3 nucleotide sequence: TGTGCCAGCAGTCCCATGGGGGGTGATCAGCCCCAGCATTTT. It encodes CASSPMGGDQPQHF.

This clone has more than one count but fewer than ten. The chain's CDR3 is CSVGLAYNEQFF. CDR3 sequence (DNA): TGCAGCGTTGGGCTAGCCTACAATGAGCAGTTCTTC. The chain employs TRBV29-1 and TRBJ2-1; D call uncertain. Trimming shortened V by 4 bases and J by 2 bases, and 6 bases separated the two germline ends. Germline CDR1 and CDR2: SQVTM and ANQGSEA. CDR3 length equals 12 residues.

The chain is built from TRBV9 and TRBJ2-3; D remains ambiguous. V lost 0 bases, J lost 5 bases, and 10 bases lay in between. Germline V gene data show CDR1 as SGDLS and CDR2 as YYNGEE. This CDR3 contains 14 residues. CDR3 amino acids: CASSVAPEVDTQYF. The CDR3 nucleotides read TGTGCCAGCAGCGTAGCCCCTGAGGTAGATACGCAGTATTTT.

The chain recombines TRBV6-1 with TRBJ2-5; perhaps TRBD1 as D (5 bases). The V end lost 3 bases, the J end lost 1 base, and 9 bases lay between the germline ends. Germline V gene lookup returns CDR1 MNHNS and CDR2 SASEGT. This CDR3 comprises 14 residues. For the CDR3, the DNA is TGTGCCAGCAGTGAGAGGACACTCCAAGAGACCCAGTACTTC. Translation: CASSERTLQETQYF.

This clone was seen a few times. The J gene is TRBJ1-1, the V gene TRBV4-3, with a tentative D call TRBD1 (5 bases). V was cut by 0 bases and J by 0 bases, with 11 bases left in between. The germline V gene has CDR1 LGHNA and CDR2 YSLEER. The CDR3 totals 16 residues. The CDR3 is CASSQDAGPMNTEAFF. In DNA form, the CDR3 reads TGCGCCAGCAGCCAAGATGCAGGGCCAATGAACACTGAAGCTTTCTTT.